These 11 T cell receptor beta chains were sequenced from one sample in a study of T cell responses to AZD1222 COVID-19 vaccine. The method was immunoSEQ multiplex PCR; TCRdb's version includes in-frame clones alone and lacks a portion of them. The data contain about 120,000 clones, around 90% of them singletons. The sample here was peripheral blood, taken on day 0 of AZD1222 vaccination. These TCRs come from an adult in good health.

This clone showed up just once. The chain recombines TRBV5-1 with TRBJ2-7; no clear D gene. The CDR3 length is 13 residues. The V and J ends lost 5 bases and 2 bases respectively, with 11 bases between them. Per the germline V gene, CDR1 is SGHRS and CDR2 is YFSETQ. This CDR3 is CASSQTSTYEQYF. The CDR3 bases are TGCGCCAGCAGTCAGACCTCCACCTACGAGCAGTACTTC.

The gene calls are TRBV9 and TRBJ1-2; tentative D call: TRBD1 (5 bases). The germline V and J ends were trimmed by 4 bases and 0 bases, with 13 bases remaining between them. The CDR3 is made up of 15 amino acids. Looked up from germline, CDR1 is SGDLS and CDR2 is YYNGEE. The CDR3 region has the DNA TGTGCCAGCAGCCCAAAGGACACTACTAACTATGGCTACACCTTC. Protein sequence: CASSPKDTTNYGYTF.

The chain recombines TRBV24-1 with TRBJ2-5; D perhaps matches TRBD1 (6 bases). Trimming removed 3 bases from V and 4 bases from J, with 14 bases in between. Germline assignment: CDR1 KGHDR and CDR2 SFDVKD. The CDR3 covers 15 residues. The DNA of the CDR3 is TGTGCCACCAGTGATCCCCAGGGGAGTGGAGAGACCCAGTACTTC. Its translation: CATSDPQGSGETQYF.

As to this clone: This CDR3 is also generated by other DNA sequences in the sample. The chain uses TRBV5-1 and TRBJ2-3; D is undetermined. Germline V gene data show CDR1 as SGHRS and CDR2 as YFSETQ. CDR3 length: 13 residues. V lost 0 bases and J 1 base, leaving 3 bases between the germline ends. CDR3 amino acids: CASSLAGTDTQYF. The CDR3 region has the DNA TGCGCCAGCAGCTTGGCGGGCACAGATACGCAGTATTTT.

This chain uses TRBV5-8 with TRBJ2-7; 7 nucleotides agree with TRBD1. The length of the CDR3 is 12 residues. Unmatched junction bases numbered 6, after V lost 7 bases and J lost 5 bases. Germline lookup yields CDR1 SGHTS and CDR2 YDEGEE. CDR3 region: CASSRQGNEQYF. The DNA of the CDR3 is TGTGCCAGCTCGCGACAGGGAAACGAGCAGTACTTC.

The table lists this clone with a count of one. The V gene is TRBV11-1, the J gene TRBJ1-1; TRBD1 matches at 7 bases. Germline CDR1 reads SGHAT; CDR2 reads FQDESV (reference sequence). J gave up 5 bases and V 3 bases, and 3 bases lay outside the gene matches. The CDR3 extends over 13 amino acids. The CDR3 nucleotides are TGTGCCAGCAGCTTTCAGGGGGTAACTGAAGCTTTCTTT. Protein product: CASSFQGVTEAFF.

J is TRBJ2-7 and V is TRBV5-1; D call uncertain. Trimming pared 0 bases from V and 5 bases from J, leaving 9 bases between. This CDR3 is 13 amino acids long. CDR1 and CDR2 from the germline V gene are SGHRS and YFSETQ. Here the CDR3 DNA reads TGCGCCAGCAGCTTGGCCAGACGTGACGAGCAGTACTTC. Protein: CASSLARRDEQYF.

This sequence joins TRBV9 and TRBJ1-3, with D uncertain. Germline values: CDR1 SGDLS, CDR2 YYNGEE. Trimming took 3 bases from V and 0 from J, leaving 13 bases between them. This CDR3 is 16 amino acids long. The DNA of the CDR3 is TGTGCCAGCAGCGGGACCGCGACATCCTCTGGAAACACCATATATTTT. This sequence encodes CASSGTATSSGNTIYF.

The rearrangement links TRBV4-2 to TRBJ1-3; TRBD1 might be the D (5 bases). The CDR3 has 16 amino acids. Between the trimmed V and J ends, which lost 1 base and 2 bases, there was a span of 12 bases. CDR1 is LGHNA and CDR2 is YNFKEQ in the germline V gene. CDR3 sequence reads: CASSQGQGDAGNTIYF. CDR3 bases: TGTGCCAGCAGCCAAGGGCAGGGAGACGCTGGAAACACCATATATTTT.

The chain links TRBV2 to TRBJ2-3; unclear D gene. Germline V gives CDR1 SNHLY, CDR2 FYNNEI. The CDR3 is 14 amino acids. V was trimmed by 6 bases and J by 6 bases, leaving 16 bases between them. The CDR3 loop is CASSLLHGMDTQYF. The CDR3 DNA sequence: TGTGCCAGCAGCCTGCTGCACGGCATGGATACGCAGTATTTT.

This chain joins TRBV7-3 and TRBJ2-3; a weak D match, TRBD1 (5 bases). V lost 5 bases and J 0 bases, leaving 12 bases between the germline ends. The CDR3 extends over 15 amino acids. Germline assignment: CDR1 SGHTA and CDR2 FQGTGA. The chain's CDR3 is CASSPDRTSTDTQYF. The CDR3 DNA is TGTGCCAGCAGCCCCGACAGAACAAGCACAGATACGCAGTATTTT.